This T cell receptor (beta chain) was recovered during a study of identical twins. Study observations and caveats: Excess twin sharing in beta out-of-frame sequences was weaker.

The germline V gene has CDR1 SEHNR and CDR2 FQNEAQ (reference sequence). The CDR3 runs 15 residues. The V and J ends lost 6 bases and 5 bases respectively, with 17 bases between them. TCRdb used MiXCR to reprocess the 5' RACE reads, holding one entry per CDR3 protein. The table includes hundreds of thousands of distinct CDR3 sequences, around a sixth detected once. This clonotype was found a few times. Its antigen remains unidentified. The data also belong to a second study, concerning T cells expressing NK-cell markers. As that report states: Sorted CD3+CD56+NKG2C+, CD3+CD56+NKG2C- and CD3+CD56-NKG2C+ T cells supplied TCR beta repertoires. Seven donors tested HCMV-seropositive and one tested seronegative among the eight sequenced. The CD3+CD56-NKG2C+ fraction was also led by these clonotypes in a few donors.

This clonotype was obtained from a woman between 18 and 30 years old in good health. Sequenced sample: PBMCs. The genes are TRBV7-9 and TRBJ2-1, with D tentatively TRBD1 (6 bases). CDR3 in DNA: TGTGCCAGCAGGATAGCGAGGGGGACCGACAATGAGCAGTTCTTC. Amino acid sequence: CASRIARGTDNEQFF.